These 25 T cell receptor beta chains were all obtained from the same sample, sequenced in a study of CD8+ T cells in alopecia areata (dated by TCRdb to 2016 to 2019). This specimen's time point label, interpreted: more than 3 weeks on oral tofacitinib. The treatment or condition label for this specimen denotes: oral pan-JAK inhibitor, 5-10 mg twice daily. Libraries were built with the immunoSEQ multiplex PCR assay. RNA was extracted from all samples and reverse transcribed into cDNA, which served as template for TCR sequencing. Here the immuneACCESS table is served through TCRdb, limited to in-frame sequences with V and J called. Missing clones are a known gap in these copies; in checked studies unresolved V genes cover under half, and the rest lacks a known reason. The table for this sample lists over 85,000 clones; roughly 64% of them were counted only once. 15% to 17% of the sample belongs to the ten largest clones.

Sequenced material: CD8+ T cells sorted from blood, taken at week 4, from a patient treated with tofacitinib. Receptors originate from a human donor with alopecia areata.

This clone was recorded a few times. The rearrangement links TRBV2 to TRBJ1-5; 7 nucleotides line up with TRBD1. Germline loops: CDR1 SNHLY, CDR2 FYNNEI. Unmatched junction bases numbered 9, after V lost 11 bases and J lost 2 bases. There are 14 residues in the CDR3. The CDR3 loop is CAGATGNGNQPQHF. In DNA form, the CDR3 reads TGTGCCGGTGCGACAGGGAATGGCAATCAGCCCCAGCATTTT.

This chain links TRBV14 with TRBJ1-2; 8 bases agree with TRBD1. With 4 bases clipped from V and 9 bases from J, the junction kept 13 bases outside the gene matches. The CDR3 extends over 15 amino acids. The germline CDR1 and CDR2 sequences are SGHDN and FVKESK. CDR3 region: CASSPRDRTRISYTF. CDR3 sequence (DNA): TGTGCCAGCAGCCCGAGGGACAGGACCAGAATAAGCTACACCTTC.

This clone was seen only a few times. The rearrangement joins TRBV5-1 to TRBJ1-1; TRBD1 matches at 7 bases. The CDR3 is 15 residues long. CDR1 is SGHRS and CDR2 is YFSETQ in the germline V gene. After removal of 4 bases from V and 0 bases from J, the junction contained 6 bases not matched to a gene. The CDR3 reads CASSVTGQLNTEAFF. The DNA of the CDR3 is TGCGCCAGCAGCGTGACGGGACAGTTGAACACTGAAGCTTTCTTT.

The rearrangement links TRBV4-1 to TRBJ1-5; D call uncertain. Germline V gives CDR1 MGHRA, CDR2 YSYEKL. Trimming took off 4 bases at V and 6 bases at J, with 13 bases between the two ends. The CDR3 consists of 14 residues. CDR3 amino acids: CASSPSGVSQPQHF. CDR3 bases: TGCGCCAGCAGCCCTTCCGGGGTCTCTCAGCCCCAGCATTTT.

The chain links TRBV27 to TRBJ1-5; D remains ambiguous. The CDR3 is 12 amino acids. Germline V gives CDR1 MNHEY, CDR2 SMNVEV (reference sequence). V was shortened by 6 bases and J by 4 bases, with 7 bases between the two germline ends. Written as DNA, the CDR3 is TGTGCCAGCAGGAGTGGAAATCAGCCCCAGCATTTT. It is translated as CASRSGNQPQHF.

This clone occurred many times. The CDR3 DNA reads TGTGCCAGCAAACGAATTGACCTGGCGATCACAGATACGCAGTATTTT. Protein product: CASKRIDLAITDTQYF. This chain links TRBV27 with TRBJ2-3; D ambiguous. This CDR3 has 16 residues. Germline assignment: CDR1 MNHEY and CDR2 SMNVEV (reference sequence). The germline V and J ends were trimmed by 7 bases and 2 bases, with 19 bases remaining between them.

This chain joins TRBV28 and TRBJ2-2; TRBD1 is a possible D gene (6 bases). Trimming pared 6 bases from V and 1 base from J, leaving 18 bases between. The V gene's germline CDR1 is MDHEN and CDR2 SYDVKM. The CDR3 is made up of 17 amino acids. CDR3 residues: CASSAPGLQGNTGELFF. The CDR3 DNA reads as TGTGCCAGCAGCGCACCAGGCCTACAGGGGAACACCGGGGAGCTGTTTTTT.

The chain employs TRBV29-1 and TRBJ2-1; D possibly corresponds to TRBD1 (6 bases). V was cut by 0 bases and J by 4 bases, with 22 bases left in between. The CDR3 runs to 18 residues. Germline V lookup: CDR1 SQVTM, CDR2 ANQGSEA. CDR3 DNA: TGCAGCGTTGAAGATATAACAGGGAACAACCGTATTTACAATGAGCAGTTCTTC. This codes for CSVEDITGNNRIYNEQFF.

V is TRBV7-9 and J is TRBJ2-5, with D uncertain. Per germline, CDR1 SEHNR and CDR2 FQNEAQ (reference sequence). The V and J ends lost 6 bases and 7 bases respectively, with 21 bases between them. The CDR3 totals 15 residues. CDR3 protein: CASSDLYTLEATQYF. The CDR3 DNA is TGTGCCAGCAGTGACCTCTATACATTGGAAGCGACCCAGTACTTC.

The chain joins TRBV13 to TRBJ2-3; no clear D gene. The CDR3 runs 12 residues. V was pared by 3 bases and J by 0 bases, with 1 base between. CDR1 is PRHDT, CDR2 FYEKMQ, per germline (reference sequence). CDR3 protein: CASSFSTDTQYF. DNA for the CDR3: TGTGCCAGCAGCTTTAGCACAGATACGCAGTATTTT.

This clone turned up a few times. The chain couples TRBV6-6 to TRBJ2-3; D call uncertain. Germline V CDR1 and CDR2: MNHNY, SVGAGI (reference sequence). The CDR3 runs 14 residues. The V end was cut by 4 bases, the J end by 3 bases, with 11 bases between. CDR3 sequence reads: CASSLVQPTDTQYF. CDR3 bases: TGTGCCAGCAGTTTGGTACAGCCGACAGATACGCAGTATTTT.

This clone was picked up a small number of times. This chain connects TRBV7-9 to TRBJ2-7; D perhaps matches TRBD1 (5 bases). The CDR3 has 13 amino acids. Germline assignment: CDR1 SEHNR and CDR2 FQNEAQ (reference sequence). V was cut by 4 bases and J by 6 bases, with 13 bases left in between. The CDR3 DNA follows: TGTGCCAGCAGCTCTTCTCCAGGGATCGAGCAGTACTTC. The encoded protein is CASSSSPGIEQYF. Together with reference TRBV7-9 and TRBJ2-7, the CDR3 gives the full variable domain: DTGVSQNPRHKITKRGQNVTFRCDPISEHNRLYWYRQTLGQGPEFLTYFQNEAQLEKSRLLSDRFSAERPKGSFSTLEIQRTEQGDSAMYLCASSSSPGIEQYFGPGTRLTVT.

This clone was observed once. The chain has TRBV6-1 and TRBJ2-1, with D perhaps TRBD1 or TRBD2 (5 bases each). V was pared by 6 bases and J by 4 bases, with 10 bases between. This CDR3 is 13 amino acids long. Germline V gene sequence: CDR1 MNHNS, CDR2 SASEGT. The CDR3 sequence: CASRADTYNEQFF. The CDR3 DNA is TGTGCCAGCAGAGCGGACACGTACAATGAGCAGTTCTTC.

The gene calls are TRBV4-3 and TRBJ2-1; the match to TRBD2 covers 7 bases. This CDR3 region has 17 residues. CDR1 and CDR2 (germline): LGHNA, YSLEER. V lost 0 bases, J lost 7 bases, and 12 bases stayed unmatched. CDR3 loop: CASSQDLTAGVGNEQFF. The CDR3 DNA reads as TGCGCCAGCAGCCAAGATCTTACGGCGGGAGTGGGGAATGAGCAGTTCTTC.

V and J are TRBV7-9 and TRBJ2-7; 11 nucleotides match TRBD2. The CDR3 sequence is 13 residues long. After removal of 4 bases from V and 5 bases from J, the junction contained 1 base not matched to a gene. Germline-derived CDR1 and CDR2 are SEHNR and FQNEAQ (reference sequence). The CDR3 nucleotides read TGTGCCAGCAGCTGGGGACTAGCGGACGAGCAGTACTTC. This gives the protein CASSWGLADEQYF.

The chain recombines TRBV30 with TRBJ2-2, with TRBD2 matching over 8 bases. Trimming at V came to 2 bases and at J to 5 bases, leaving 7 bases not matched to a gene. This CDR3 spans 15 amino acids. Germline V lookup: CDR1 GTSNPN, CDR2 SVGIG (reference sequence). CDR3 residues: CAWSSEREFTGELFF. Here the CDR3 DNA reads TGTGCCTGGAGTTCTGAGCGGGAGTTTACCGGGGAGCTGTTTTTT.

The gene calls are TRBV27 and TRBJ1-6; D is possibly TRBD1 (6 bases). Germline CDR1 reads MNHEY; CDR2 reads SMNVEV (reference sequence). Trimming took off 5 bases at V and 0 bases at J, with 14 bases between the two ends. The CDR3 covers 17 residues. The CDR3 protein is CASSVRGVSSYNSPLHF. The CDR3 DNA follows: TGTGCCAGCAGTGTCAGGGGCGTGAGCTCCTATAATTCACCCCTCCACTTT.

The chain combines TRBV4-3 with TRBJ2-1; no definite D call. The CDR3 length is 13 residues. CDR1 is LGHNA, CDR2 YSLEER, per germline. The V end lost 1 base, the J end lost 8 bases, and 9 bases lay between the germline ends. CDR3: CASSQVWSDEQFF. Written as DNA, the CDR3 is TGCGCCAGCAGCCAAGTATGGTCGGATGAGCAGTTCTTC.

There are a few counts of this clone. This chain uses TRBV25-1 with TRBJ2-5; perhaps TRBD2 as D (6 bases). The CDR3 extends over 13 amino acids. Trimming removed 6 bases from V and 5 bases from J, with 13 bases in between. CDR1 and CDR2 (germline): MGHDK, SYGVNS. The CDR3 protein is CASSTPRGETQYF. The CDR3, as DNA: TGTGCCAGCAGCACGCCCCGGGGGGAGACCCAGTACTTC.

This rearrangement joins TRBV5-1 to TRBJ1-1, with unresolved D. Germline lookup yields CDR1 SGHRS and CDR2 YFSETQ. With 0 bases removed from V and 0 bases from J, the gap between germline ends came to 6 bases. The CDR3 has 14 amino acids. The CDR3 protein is CASSLGGMNTEAFF. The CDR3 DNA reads TGCGCCAGCAGCTTGGGAGGTATGAACACTGAAGCTTTCTTT.

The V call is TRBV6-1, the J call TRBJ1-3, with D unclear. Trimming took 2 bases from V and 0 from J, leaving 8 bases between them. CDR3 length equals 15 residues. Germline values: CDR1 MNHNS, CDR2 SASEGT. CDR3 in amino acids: CASSERTASGNTIYF. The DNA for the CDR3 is TGTGCCAGCAGTGAACGTACAGCCTCTGGAAACACCATATATTTT.

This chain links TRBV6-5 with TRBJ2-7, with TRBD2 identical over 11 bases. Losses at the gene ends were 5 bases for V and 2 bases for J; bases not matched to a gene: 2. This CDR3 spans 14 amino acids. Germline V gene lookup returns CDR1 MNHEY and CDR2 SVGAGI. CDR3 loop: CASSKGLAAYEQYF. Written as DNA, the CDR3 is TGTGCCAGCAGTAAGGGACTAGCGGCCTACGAGCAGTACTTC.

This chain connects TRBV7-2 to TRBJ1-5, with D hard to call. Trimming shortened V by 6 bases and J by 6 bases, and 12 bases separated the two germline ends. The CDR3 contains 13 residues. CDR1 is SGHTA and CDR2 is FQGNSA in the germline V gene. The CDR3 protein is CASREGSGQPQHF. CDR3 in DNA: TGTGCCAGCAGAGAGGGCTCGGGTCAGCCCCAGCATTTT.

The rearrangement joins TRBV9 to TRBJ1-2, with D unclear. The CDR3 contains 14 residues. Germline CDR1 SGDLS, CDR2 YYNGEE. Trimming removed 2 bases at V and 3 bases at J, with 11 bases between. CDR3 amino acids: CASSVGGVDYGYTF. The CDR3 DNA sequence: TGTGCCAGCAGCGTCGGTGGGGTGGACTATGGCTACACCTTC.

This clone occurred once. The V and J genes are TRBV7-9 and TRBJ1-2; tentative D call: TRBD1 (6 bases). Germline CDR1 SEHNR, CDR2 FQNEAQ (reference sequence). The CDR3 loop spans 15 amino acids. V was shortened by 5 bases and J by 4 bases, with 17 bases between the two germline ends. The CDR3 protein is CASSPTGPSGYGYTF. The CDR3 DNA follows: TGTGCCAGCAGCCCGACAGGCCCTAGCGGCTATGGCTACACCTTC.